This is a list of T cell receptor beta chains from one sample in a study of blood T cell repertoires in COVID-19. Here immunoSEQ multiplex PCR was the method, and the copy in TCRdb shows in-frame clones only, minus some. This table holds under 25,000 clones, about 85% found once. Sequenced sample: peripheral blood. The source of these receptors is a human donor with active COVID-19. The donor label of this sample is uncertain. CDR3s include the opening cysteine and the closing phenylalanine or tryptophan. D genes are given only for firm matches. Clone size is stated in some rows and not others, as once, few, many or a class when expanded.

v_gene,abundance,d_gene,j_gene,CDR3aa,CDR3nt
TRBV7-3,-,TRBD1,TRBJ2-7,CASAKDRASSYEQYF,TGTGCCAGCGCAAAGGACAGGGCCTCTTCCTACGAGCAGTACTTC
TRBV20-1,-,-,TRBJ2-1,CSARAGSEQFF,TGCAGTGCTAGAGCCGGGTCTGAGCAGTTCTTC
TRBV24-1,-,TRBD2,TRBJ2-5,CATSGREAPQETQYF,TGTGCCACCAGTGGCCGGGAGGCTCCCCAAGAGACCCAGTACTTC
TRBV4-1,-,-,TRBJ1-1,CASSPPGVGSTEAFF,TGCGCCAGCAGCCCCCCGGGGGTCGGGTCCACTGAAGCTTTCTTT
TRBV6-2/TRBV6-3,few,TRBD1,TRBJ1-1,CASSYSYSRDSNTEAFF,TGTGCCAGCAGTTATAGCTATAGTAGGGACAGCAACACTGAAGCTTTCTTT
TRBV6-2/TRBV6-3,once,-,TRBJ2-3,CASSYTRLVTDTQYF,TGTGCCAGCAGTTATACTAGACTTGTCACAGATACGCAGTATTTT
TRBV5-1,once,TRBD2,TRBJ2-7,CASSRGSGRPYEQYF,TGCGCCAGCAGCCGTGGTAGCGGGAGACCGTACGAGCAGTACTTC
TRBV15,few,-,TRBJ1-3,CATSRDNILVGNTIYF,TGTGCCACCAGCAGAGATAACATCCTCGTCGGAAACACCATATATTTT
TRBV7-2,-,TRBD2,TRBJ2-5,CASSPLLAGGQETQYF,TGTGCCAGCAGCCCCTTACTAGCGGGGGGCCAAGAGACCCAGTACTTC
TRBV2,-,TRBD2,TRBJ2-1,CASSHPRFWGGSYNEQFF,TGTGCCAGCAGTCATCCCCGCTTTTGGGGGGGTTCCTACAATGAGCAGTTCTTC
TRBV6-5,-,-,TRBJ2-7,CASSWDKSYEQYF,TGTGCCAGCAGTTGGGACAAGTCCTACGAGCAGTACTTC
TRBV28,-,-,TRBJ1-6,CASSFRNSPLHF,TGTGCCAGCAGTTTTAGAAATTCACCCCTCCACTTT
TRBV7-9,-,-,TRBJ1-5,CASSLSGNQPQHF,TGTGCCAGCAGCTTATCGGGGAATCAGCCCCAGCATTTT
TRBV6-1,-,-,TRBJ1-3,CASSEKQISGNTIYF,TGTGCCAGCAGTGAAAAACAGATCTCTGGAAACACCATATATTTT
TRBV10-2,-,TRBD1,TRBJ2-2,CASSEGDRGNTGELFF,TGCGCCAGCAGTGAGGGGGACAGGGGGAACACCGGGGAGCTGTTTTTT
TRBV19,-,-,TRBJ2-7,CASNPGSTYEQYF,TGTGCCAGTAATCCGGGGTCTACCTACGAGCAGTACTTC
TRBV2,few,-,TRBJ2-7,CASSEVPLAAAYEQYF,TGTGCCAGCAGTGAAGTACCTTTAGCGGCCGCCTACGAGCAGTACTTC
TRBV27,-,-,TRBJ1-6,CASSWAGDSNSPLHF,TGTGCCAGCAGCTGGGCCGGGGACTCAAATTCACCCCTCCACTTT
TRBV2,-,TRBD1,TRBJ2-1,CASSEAGDRVQFF,TGTGCCAGCAGTGAAGCGGGGGACAGGGTGCAGTTCTTC
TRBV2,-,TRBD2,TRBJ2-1,CASRLGTSEYNEQFF,TGTGCCAGTCGACTCGGGACTAGCGAGTACAATGAGCAGTTCTTC
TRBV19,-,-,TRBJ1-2,CASSLRQAADKGYGYTF,TGTGCCAGTAGTCTTCGACAGGCGGCGGATAAGGGCTATGGCTACACCTTC
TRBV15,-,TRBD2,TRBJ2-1,CATSYRSGSLNEQFF,TGTGCCACCAGCTACAGAAGCGGGAGCTTAAATGAGCAGTTCTTC
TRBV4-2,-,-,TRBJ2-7,CASSQGSIRRGLYEQYF,TGTGCCAGCAGCCAAGGTTCTATTAGGAGAGGTTTATACGAGCAGTACTTC
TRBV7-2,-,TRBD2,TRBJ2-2,CATARAGDTGELFF,TGTGCTACCGCCAGAGCGGGAGACACCGGGGAGCTGTTTTTT
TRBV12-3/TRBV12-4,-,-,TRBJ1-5,CASSYSSNQPQHF,TGTGCCAGCAGCTACAGTAGCAATCAGCCCCAGCATTTT
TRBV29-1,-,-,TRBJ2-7,CSAGTGFYEQYF,TGCAGCGCCGGGACTGGATTCTACGAGCAGTACTTC
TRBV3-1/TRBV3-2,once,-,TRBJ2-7,CASSHAPRQSYEQYF,TGTGCCAGCAGCCATGCCCCCCGACAGTCCTACGAGCAGTACTTC
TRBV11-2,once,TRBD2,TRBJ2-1,CASSLQSGRWVDNEQFF,TGTGCCAGCAGCCTACAAAGCGGGAGGTGGGTTGACAATGAGCAGTTCTTC
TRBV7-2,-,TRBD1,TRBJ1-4,CASSGTGTNEKLFF,TGTGCCAGCAGCGGGACAGGAACTAATGAAAAACTGTTTTTT
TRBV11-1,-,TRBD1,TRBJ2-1,CASSLGTGGKGEQFF,TGTGCCAGCAGCCTTGGAACAGGGGGGAAGGGTGAGCAGTTCTTC
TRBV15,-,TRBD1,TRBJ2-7,CATSRGGTGSSEQYF,TGTGCCACCAGCAGGGGTGGGACAGGGTCCTCCGAGCAGTACTTC
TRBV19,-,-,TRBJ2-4,CATQTEIFGAKNIQYF,TGTGCCACTCAAACCGAAATCTTCGGGGCCAAAAACATTCAGTACTTC
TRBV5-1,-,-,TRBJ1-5,CASSLAVGDQPQHF,TGCGCCAGCAGCTTGGCGGTGGGAGATCAGCCCCAGCATTTT
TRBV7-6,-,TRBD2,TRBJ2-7,CASSSDPRTSGRGYEQYF,TGTGCCAGCAGCTCCGACCCACGGACTAGCGGAAGGGGGTACGAGCAGTACTTC
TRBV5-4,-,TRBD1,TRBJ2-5,CASSFNRGLNLETQYF,TGTGCCAGCAGCTTTAACAGGGGGCTGAACTTAGAGACCCAGTACTTC
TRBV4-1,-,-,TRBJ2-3,CASSQGPPGTSTDTQYF,TGCGCCAGCAGCCAAGGCCCTCCAGGCACTAGCACAGATACGCAGTATTTT
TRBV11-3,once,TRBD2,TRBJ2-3,CASSLRTSDTDTQYF,TGTGCCAGCAGCTTGAGGACTAGCGACACAGATACGCAGTATTTT
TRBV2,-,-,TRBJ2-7,CASKGRVYHEQYF,TGTGCCAGCAAGGGCAGGGTTTACCACGAGCAGTACTTC
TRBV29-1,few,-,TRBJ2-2,CSVRQENTGELFF,TGCAGCGTTCGGCAGGAGAACACCGGGGAGCTGTTTTTT
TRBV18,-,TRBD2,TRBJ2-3,CASSPLRLAGGSTDTQYF,TGTGCCAGCTCACCACTACGGCTAGCGGGAGGAAGCACAGATACGCAGTATTTT
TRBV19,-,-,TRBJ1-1,CASSITRGNTEAFF,TGTGCCAGTAGTATAACCAGGGGGAACACTGAAGCTTTCTTT
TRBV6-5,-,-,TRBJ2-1,CASSIADGEQFF,TGTGCCAGCAGTATAGCGGACGGTGAGCAGTTCTTC
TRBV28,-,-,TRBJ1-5,CASRGGGTLSNQPQHF,TGTGCCAGCAGAGGGGGGGGGACATTGAGCAATCAGCCCCAGCATTTT
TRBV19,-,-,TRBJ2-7,CASSMGSEQYF,TGTGCCAGTAGTATGGGGAGCGAGCAGTACTTC
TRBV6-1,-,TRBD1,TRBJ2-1,CASSETGAVGNEQFF,TGTGCCAGCAGTGAGACAGGGGCGGTGGGCAATGAGCAGTTCTTC
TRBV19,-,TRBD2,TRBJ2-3,CASSTEAGVVDTQYF,TGTGCCAGTAGTACCGAAGCGGGAGTGGTAGATACGCAGTATTTT
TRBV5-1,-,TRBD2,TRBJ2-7,CASRDRTSANTKGVEQYF,TGCGCCAGCAGGGATAGGACTAGCGCGAATACCAAGGGGGTCGAGCAGTACTTC
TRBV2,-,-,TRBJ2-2,CASSERDTYTNTGELFF,TGTGCCAGCAGTGAAAGGGACACCTACACGAACACCGGGGAGCTGTTTTTT
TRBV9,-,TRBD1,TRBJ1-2,CASSPTSGTGNGYTF,TGTGCCAGCAGCCCAACTTCCGGGACAGGGAATGGCTACACCTTC
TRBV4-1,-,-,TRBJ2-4,CASSRRGPQDIQYF,TGCGCCAGCAGCAGGCGGGGACCTCAAGACATTCAGTACTTC
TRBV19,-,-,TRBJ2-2,CAAVNVRETGELFF,TGTGCCGCAGTCAATGTTAGGGAGACCGGGGAGCTGTTTTTT
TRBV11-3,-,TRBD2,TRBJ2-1,CASSPFLAGVNEQFF,TGTGCCAGCAGCCCCTTTCTAGCGGGAGTAAATGAGCAGTTCTTC